The 9 T cell receptor beta chains in this list originate from one sample, sequenced in a study of blood T cell repertoires in COVID-19. The protocol was immunoSEQ multiplex PCR, while the TCRdb copy is restricted to in-frame clones and leaves out a portion. The sample lists approximately 53,000 clones, about 90% occurring once. The material sequenced was peripheral blood. Receptors were obtained from a human donor in a cohort sampled during active COVID-19.

The rearrangement uses TRBV19 and TRBJ2-7, with TRBD1 as a possible D gene (6 bases). From germline, CDR1 is LNHDA and CDR2 SQIVND (reference sequence). Trimming removed 5 bases at V and 6 bases at J, with 11 bases between. The CDR3 runs to 12 residues. CDR3 sequence: CASSQGTVEQYF. In DNA, the CDR3 is TGTGCCAGTAGTCAGGGGACGGTCGAGCAGTACTTC.

V and J are TRBV7-8 and TRBJ2-1; 11 positions match TRBD2. The CDR3 sequence is 15 residues long. Germline V gene data show CDR1 as SGHVS and CDR2 as FQNEAQ. The V and J ends lost 5 bases and 4 bases, in that order; junction bases with no gene match: 4. The CDR3 DNA sequence: TGTGCCAGCAGCAAACTAGCGGGAGTGTACAATGAGCAGTTCTTC. Translating gives CASSKLAGVYNEQFF.

The rearrangement uses TRBV3-1 (or the pseudogene TRBV3-2) and TRBJ2-3, with TRBD2 matching over 8 bases. In germline, CDR1 is LGHDT, CDR2 YNNKEL (reference sequence). This CDR3 has 16 amino acids. V dropped 3 bases and J dropped 2; count of bases not matched to a gene: 7. In DNA form, the CDR3 reads TGTGCCAGCAGCCACCGCACTAGCGGAGACACAGATACGCAGTATTTT. This codes for CASSHRTSGDTDTQYF.

Turning to this clone: Other DNA variants within this sample encode the same CDR3. CDR3: CASSQDRAYEQYF. CDR3 nucleotides: TGCGCCAGCAGCCAAGACAGGGCTTACGAGCAGTACTTC. The rearrangement links TRBV4-3 to TRBJ2-7, with D possibly being TRBD1 (5 bases). Germline V gives CDR1 LGHNA, CDR2 YSLEER. The CDR3 loop spans 13 amino acids. The V end lost 0 bases, the J end lost 4 bases, and 7 bases lay between the germline ends.

This sequence joins TRBV4-2 and TRBJ2-7, with a possible D match to TRBD1 (5 bases). Germline V lookup: CDR1 LGHNA, CDR2 YNFKEQ. There are 15 residues in the CDR3. V was pared by 1 base and J by 3 bases, with 13 bases between. The CDR3 nucleotides read TGTGCCAGCAGCCAAGGGGGCGGAAGTTTCTACGAGCAGTACTTC. Residues: CASSQGGGSFYEQYF.

V usage is TRBV2 and J usage is TRBJ2-2; no clear D gene. From germline, CDR1 is SNHLY and CDR2 FYNNEI. This CDR3 is 14 amino acids long. V was clipped by 5 bases and J by 1 base, with 8 bases between them. The CDR3 spells CASSPRQNTGELFF. CDR3 in DNA: TGTGCCAGCAGTCCCCGACAGAACACCGGGGAGCTGTTTTTT.

This clone occurred once. The chain couples TRBV6-2 or TRBV6-3 to TRBJ1-1, with 8 bases identical to TRBD1. The CDR3 sequence is 14 residues long. Germline V gene sequence: CDR1 MNHEY, CDR2 SVGEGT. J gave up 4 bases and V 5 bases, and 6 bases lay outside the gene matches. The CDR3 reads CASSRITGGTEAFF. The DNA for the CDR3 is TGTGCCAGCAGTCGAATAACAGGGGGCACTGAAGCTTTCTTT.

The chain is built from TRBV3-1 (or the pseudogene TRBV3-2) and TRBJ2-7; 11 positions agree with TRBD1. The germline CDR1 and CDR2 sequences are LGHDT and YNNKEL (reference sequence). The length of the CDR3 is 14 residues. V lost 4 bases to trimming and J lost 7 bases; unmatched junction nucleotides: 6. The CDR3 protein is CASSRRDRGNEQYF. Here the CDR3 DNA reads TGTGCCAGCAGCCGCCGGGACAGGGGGAATGAGCAGTACTTC.

This rearrangement joins TRBV5-4 to TRBJ2-7; 10 bases match TRBD1. The CDR3 runs 18 residues. Germline lookup yields CDR1 SGHNT and CDR2 YYREEE (reference sequence). V lost 3 bases, J lost 4 bases, and 16 bases stayed unmatched. The CDR3 sequence: CASSSAGTGESGRYEQYF. The CDR3 nucleotides are TGTGCCAGCAGCTCAGCCGGGACAGGGGAATCAGGGAGATACGAGCAGTACTTC. Variable domain in full (rest from reference TRBV5-4 and TRBJ2-7): ETGVTQSPTHLIKTRGQQVTLRCSSQSGHNTVSWYQQALGQGPQFIFQYYREEENGRGNFPPRFSGLQFPNYSSELNVNALELDDSALYLCASSSAGTGESGRYEQYFGPGTRLTVT.